The 21 T cell receptor beta chains in this list originate from one sample, sequenced in a study of cytomegalovirus exposure and HLA in healthy donors. Primers: 60 Vbeta forward and 13 Jbeta reverse. Clones were sequenced by immunoSEQ multiplex PCR, and TCRdb holds only the in-frame ones, with some missing. The data contain 150,000 to 250,000 clones, over 75% of them seen just once; the ten biggest clones take up about 2.3%. Sequencing used PBMCs. The receptor source for this set is a woman between 45 and 65 years old in good health and CMV-seronegative.

The chain recombines TRBV11-2 with TRBJ2-1; no reliable D call. Germline assignment: CDR1 SGHAT and CDR2 FQNNGV. The V and J ends lost 1 base and 2 bases respectively, with 9 bases between them. CDR3 size: 15 residues. The DNA for the CDR3 is TGTGCCAGCAGCTTAGGTCGCGGTACCTACAATGAGCAGTTCTTC. Its protein product is CASSLGRGTYNEQFF.

The chain is built from TRBV7-9 and TRBJ2-1, with 8 bases fitting TRBD2. Germline CDR1 is SEHNR and CDR2 is FQNEAQ (reference sequence). The V and J ends lost 5 bases and 6 bases, in that order; junction bases with no gene match: 12. There are 16 residues in the CDR3. DNA of the CDR3: TGTGCCAGCAGCCCCCAGGGACTAGGTCTCACCAATGAGCAGTTCTTC. This translates into CASSPQGLGLTNEQFF.

The count of this clone is one. The chain combines TRBV4-3 with TRBJ1-1; 7 nucleotides align to TRBD1. J gave up 1 base and V 1 base, and 12 bases lay outside the gene matches. The germline V gene encodes CDR1 LGHNA and CDR2 YSLEER. The CDR3 has 18 amino acids. The chain's CDR3 is CASSQVGVTGRWNTEAFF. The DNA of the CDR3 is TGCGCCAGCAGCCAAGTTGGAGTGACAGGGAGGTGGAACACTGAAGCTTTCTTT.

The chain links TRBV11-2 to TRBJ2-2; 7 bases agree with TRBD1. Trimming took 0 bases from V and 7 from J; bases not matched to a gene: 8. Germline CDR1 and CDR2: SGHAT and FQNNGV. The CDR3 runs 16 residues. In DNA form, the CDR3 reads TGTGCCAGCAGCTTAGATCTGGACAGGACAAGCGGGGAGCTGTTTTTT. Its translation: CASSLDLDRTSGELFF.

The chain carries TRBV6-1 and TRBJ2-7, with 10 bases identical to TRBD1. Germline values: CDR1 MNHNS, CDR2 SASEGT. The CDR3 sequence is 14 residues long. V gave up 7 bases and J gave up 5 bases; unmatched junction bases: 8. The CDR3 nucleotides are TGTGCCAGCAACTGGGACAGGGGAAATAACGAGCAGTACTTC. This translates into CASNWDRGNNEQYF.

The gene calls are TRBV5-4 and TRBJ2-5; D is possibly TRBD2 (5 bases). The CDR3 has 14 residues. V dropped 3 bases and J dropped 5 bases, with 14 bases sitting between them. Germline values: CDR1 SGHNT, CDR2 YYREEE (reference sequence). CDR3 sequence: CASSWEPGTETQYF. The CDR3 nucleotides are TGTGCCAGCAGCTGGGAGCCAGGAACCGAGACCCAGTACTTC. The full variable domain, in which reference TRBV5-4 and TRBJ2-5 provide the parts outside the CDR3, is ETGVTQSPTHLIKTRGQQVTLRCSSQSGHNTVSWYQQALGQGPQFIFQYYREEENGRGNFPPRFSGLQFPNYSSELNVNALELDDSALYLCASSWEPGTETQYFGPGTRLLVL.

The V call is TRBV11-1, the J call TRBJ2-3, with D uncertain. Germline V gives CDR1 SGHAT, CDR2 FQDESV (reference sequence). The V end lost 7 bases, the J end lost 0 bases, and 8 bases lay between the germline ends. The CDR3 contains 13 residues. The CDR3 region is CASKRFSTDTQYF. The CDR3 nucleotides read TGTGCCAGCAAGAGGTTTAGCACAGATACGCAGTATTTT.

The chain couples TRBV7-9 to TRBJ1-2; weak D call: TRBD1 (5 bases). The ends were cut back, 5 bases at V and 7 bases at J, with 17 bases in the middle. This CDR3 is 14 amino acids long. The germline V gene has CDR1 SEHNR and CDR2 FQNEAQ (reference sequence). The CDR3 bases are TGTGCCAGCAGCCACTCCGGGGGGGTTGCTGGCTACACCTTC. Protein: CASSHSGGVAGYTF.

V usage is TRBV7-2 and J usage is TRBJ2-7; TRBD1 aligns across 7 bases. With 6 bases clipped from V and 3 bases from J, the junction kept 8 bases outside the gene matches. Germline V gene data show CDR1 as SGHTA and CDR2 as FQGNSA. CDR3 length equals 14 residues. CDR3 sequence: CASSQTGNLYEQYF. DNA of the CDR3: TGTGCCAGCAGTCAGACAGGGAATCTCTACGAGCAGTACTTC.

This clone was counted only a few times. The CDR3 loop reads CASSVEGGDYEQYF. The DNA of the CDR3 is TGTGCCAGCAGCGTAGAAGGAGGGGACTACGAGCAGTACTTC. The chain links TRBV9 to TRBJ2-7, with D possibly TRBD2 on 6 matching bases. From germline, CDR1 is SGDLS and CDR2 YYNGEE. The CDR3 extends over 14 amino acids. The V end was cut by 0 bases, the J end by 3 bases, with 10 bases between.

This rearrangement joins TRBV4-2 to TRBJ2-7; no definite D call. The V gene lost 0 bases and the J gene lost 1 base, with 10 bases spanning the gap. The germline CDR1 and CDR2 sequences are LGHNA and YNFKEQ. The CDR3 consists of 15 residues. CDR3 in amino acids: CASSQEVFGSYEQYF. CDR3 nucleotides: TGTGCCAGCAGCCAAGAAGTATTCGGTTCCTACGAGCAGTACTTC.

The rearrangement joins TRBV5-4 to TRBJ2-7, with D possibly TRBD2 on 5 matching bases. V lost 4 bases and J 0 bases, leaving 11 bases between the germline ends. Per germline, CDR1 SGHNT and CDR2 YYREEE (reference sequence). There are 14 residues in the CDR3. CDR3 protein: CASSLKRGSYEQYF. As DNA, the CDR3 is TGTGCCAGCAGCCTCAAACGGGGCTCCTACGAGCAGTACTTC.

The rearrangement joins TRBV29-1 to TRBJ1-1; D unresolved. V lost 7 bases, J lost 8 bases, and 20 bases lay in between. This CDR3 is built from 13 residues. Germline V gives CDR1 SQVTM, CDR2 ANQGSEA. The CDR3 nucleotides are TGCAGCGCGGGAGGACGGACCGCTGGGGAAGCTTTCTTT. This gives the protein CSAGGRTAGEAFF.

The gene calls are TRBV28 and TRBJ1-1; no reliable D call. The germline gives CDR1 MDHEN, CDR2 SYDVKM. Trimming took 6 bases from V and 0 from J, leaving 14 bases between them. The length of the CDR3 is 15 residues. The chain's CDR3 is CASSRRAPLNTEAFF. In DNA, the CDR3 is TGTGCCAGCAGCCGGAGGGCGCCGTTGAACACTGAAGCTTTCTTT.

The V gene is TRBV6-1, the J gene TRBJ1-3, with 10 bases aligning to TRBD1. Germline V gene sequence: CDR1 MNHNS, CDR2 SASEGT. The CDR3 extends over 15 amino acids. J gave up 5 bases and V 6 bases, and 7 bases lay outside the gene matches. The CDR3 here is CASSPGTGVRNTIYF. In DNA form, the CDR3 reads TGTGCCAGCAGCCCCGGGACAGGGGTTAGAAACACCATATATTTT.

This rearrangement joins TRBV11-1 to TRBJ2-1; TRBD2 aligns across 8 bases. The V gene end was trimmed by 3 bases and the J gene end by 0 bases; junction bases not matched to a gene: 7. Germline assignment: CDR1 SGHAT and CDR2 FQDESV (reference sequence). CDR3 length: 17 amino acids. The CDR3 DNA is TGTGCCAGCAGCTTTGAGACTAGCGTATCCTCCTACAATGAGCAGTTCTTC. Its protein product is CASSFETSVSSYNEQFF.

The CDR3 DNA sequence: TGTGCCAGCAGTGGAGGTTTTTATAGCAATCAGCCCCAGCATTTT. Residues: CASSGGFYSNQPQHF. This rearrangement joins TRBV25-1 to TRBJ1-5; no definite D call. With 4 bases removed from V and 0 bases from J, the gap between germline ends came to 10 bases. The CDR3 has 15 amino acids. Germline loops: CDR1 MGHDK, CDR2 SYGVNS.

There are a few counts of this clone. CDR3 sequence (DNA): TGTGCCAGCAGCCTACTGGACAGGTCCTACGAGCAGTACTTC. This encodes CASSLLDRSYEQYF. The chain employs TRBV27 and TRBJ2-7; TRBD1 matches at 7 bases. Germline loops: CDR1 MNHEY, CDR2 SMNVEV (reference sequence). V was pared by 6 bases and J by 1 base, with 6 bases of the junction left unmatched. This CDR3 contains 14 residues.

The chain couples TRBV28 to TRBJ2-1; tentative D call: TRBD2 (6 bases). This CDR3 comprises 14 residues. Germline V gene data show CDR1 as MDHEN and CDR2 as SYDVKM. Trimming took 3 bases from V and 5 from J, leaving 11 bases between them. CDR3: CASSFGGTHNEQFF. The CDR3 coding sequence is TGTGCCAGCAGTTTCGGAGGGACCCACAATGAGCAGTTCTTC.

The chain is built from TRBV28 and TRBJ1-1; tentatively, D is TRBD1 (6 bases). Trimming pared 7 bases from V and 5 bases from J, leaving 14 bases between. The CDR3 length is 13 residues. The germline V gene has CDR1 MDHEN and CDR2 SYDVKM. The CDR3 bases are TGTGCCAGCACCCAACAGGGACGGACTGAAGCTTTCTTT. Translation gives CASTQQGRTEAFF.

V gene TRBV7-3 combines with J gene TRBJ1-2; 10 bases fit TRBD1. Germline CDR1 reads SGHTA; CDR2 reads FQGTGA. This CDR3 is 14 amino acids long. V shed 5 bases and J 3 bases; nucleotides not matched to a gene: 3. In nucleotides, the CDR3 is TGTGCCAGCAGCCCGGGACAGGGGCACTATGGCTACACCTTC. Protein: CASSPGQGHYGYTF.